A single sample is the source of the 27 T cell receptor beta chains below, sequenced in a study of beta chain features in type 1 diabetes. Findings and limits, study-wide: Type 1 diabetes patients had moderately but significantly shorter TCRB CDR3s in all four CD4+ subsets.

The antigens of these receptors remain unknown. Reverse transcription of all isolated RNA meant that expressed TCRB transcripts were sequenced. The protocol was immunoSEQ multiplex PCR, while the TCRdb copy is restricted to in-frame clones and leaves out a portion. The top ten hold approximately 0.022% of the sample, which has hundreds of thousands of clones, 13% seen once. The sample consisted of naive CD4+ T cells from blood. The source of these receptors is a man between 18 and 29 years old with type 1 diabetes.

There are a few counts of this clone. V gene TRBV11-2 combines with J gene TRBJ2-1; the match to TRBD2 covers 9 bases. The CDR3 is 16 residues long. The germline gives CDR1 SGHAT, CDR2 FQNNGV. The V gene end was trimmed by 1 base and the J gene end by 2 bases; junction bases not matched to a gene: 3. CDR3 coding DNA: TGTGCCAGCAGCTTAGCGGTAGCGGGGGCCTACAATGAGCAGTTCTTC. Protein sequence: CASSLAVAGAYNEQFF.

This clone was detected only a few times. The chain uses TRBV14 and TRBJ2-2; perhaps D is TRBD1 or TRBD2 (5 bases each). Trimming cost V 3 bases and J 5 bases, with 19 bases left between them. From germline, CDR1 is SGHDN and CDR2 FVKESK. This CDR3 is 17 amino acids long. The CDR3, as DNA: TGTGCCAGCAGCCAGATCGGGGACGGGGTTTGGACCGGGGAGCTGTTTTTT. Amino acid sequence: CASSQIGDGVWTGELFF.

This clone showed up just a few times. This rearrangement joins TRBV6-1 to TRBJ2-7; no firm D call. V was cut by 2 bases and J by 3 bases, with 8 bases left in between. The CDR3 sequence is 13 residues long. CDR1 is MNHNS and CDR2 is SASEGT in the germline V gene. The CDR3 DNA reads TGTGCCAGCAGTGAACTACCGAACTACGAGCAGTACTTC. It encodes CASSELPNYEQYF.

The genes are TRBV29-1 and TRBJ1-2; tentatively, D is TRBD1 (5 bases). Trimming stripped 7 bases from V and 0 bases from J, with 6 bases between. The CDR3 has 11 residues. Germline values: CDR1 SQVTM, CDR2 ANQGSEA. The CDR3 coding sequence is TGCAGCGGGGGGTCTAACTATGGCTACACCTTC. Protein product: CSGGSNYGYTF.

V gene TRBV5-1 combines with J gene TRBJ2-2, with D hard to call. The germline V gene encodes CDR1 SGHRS and CDR2 YFSETQ. CDR3 length equals 15 residues. Trimming cost V 6 bases and J 4 bases, with 16 bases left between them. The CDR3 region is CASKGFAASTGELFF. Written as DNA, the CDR3 is TGCGCCAGCAAAGGTTTCGCGGCGAGCACCGGGGAGCTGTTTTTT.

This clone was observed a handful of times. J is TRBJ1-1 and V is TRBV7-9, with 9 bases matching TRBD1. The CDR3 contains 15 residues. After removal of 1 base from V and 8 bases from J, the junction contained 8 bases not matched to a gene. Germline V CDR1 and CDR2: SEHNR, FQNEAQ (reference sequence). In DNA, the CDR3 is TGTGCCAGCAGCTTAGGGGGACAGGGAGCCGTAGAAGCTTTCTTT. It encodes CASSLGGQGAVEAFF.

This sequence joins TRBV18 and TRBJ1-6; no firm D call. In germline, CDR1 is KGHSH, CDR2 LQKENI. This CDR3 spans 12 amino acids. Trimming took off 2 bases at V and 11 bases at J, with 7 bases between the two ends. The CDR3, as DNA: TGTGCCAGCTCACCAACGCGGGCACCCCTCCACTTT. Protein: CASSPTRAPLHF.

This rearrangement joins TRBV30 to TRBJ1-3; D gene unclear. Germline loops: CDR1 GTSNPN, CDR2 SVGIG (reference sequence). The CDR3 is 14 residues long. V was cut by 3 bases and J by 0 bases, with 9 bases left in between. CDR3 sequence: CAWRAALSGNTIYF. CDR3 DNA sequence: TGTGCCTGGAGGGCGGCCCTCTCTGGAAACACCATATATTTT.

The CDR3 nucleotides are TGTGCCAGCTCGGGACTAGCGGAAGATACGCAGTATTTT. It codes for CASSGLAEDTQYF. This chain joins TRBV4-2 and TRBJ2-3; 11 bases match TRBD2. Germline CDR1 reads LGHNA; CDR2 reads YNFKEQ. The CDR3 consists of 13 residues. V lost 8 bases and J lost 5; bases outside the gene matches: 3.

V usage is TRBV7-9 and J usage is TRBJ1-1, with D perhaps matching TRBD1 (6 bases). The CDR3 consists of 16 residues. V was cut by 1 base and J by 3 bases, with 15 bases left in between. In germline, CDR1 is SEHNR, CDR2 FQNEAQ (reference sequence). The CDR3 nucleotides are TGTGCCAGCAGCTTAGTTCGAGGGTCAGGGGACACTGAAGCTTTCTTT. Encoded protein: CASSLVRGSGDTEAFF.

This chain connects TRBV25-1 to TRBJ2-5; D is perhaps TRBD1 (6 bases). The V and J ends lost 6 bases and 5 bases respectively, with 19 bases between them. The CDR3 is 15 residues long. CDR1 and CDR2 from the germline V gene are MGHDK and SYGVNS. The CDR3 reads CASSRLDSLGETQYF. For the CDR3, the DNA is TGTGCCAGCAGCCGACTGGACAGCCTGGGGGAGACCCAGTACTTC.

This clone was picked up a small number of times. This specimen includes other DNA sequences encoding the same CDR3. The V call is TRBV12-5, the J call TRBJ2-5; 9 bases match TRBD1. V was clipped by 3 bases and J by 5 bases; unmatched bases: 1. This CDR3 spans 13 amino acids. In germline, CDR1 is LGHNT, CDR2 FRNRAP. CDR3 amino acids: CASGLGQGETQYF. The CDR3 DNA reads as TGTGCTAGTGGTTTAGGACAGGGGGAGACCCAGTACTTC.

The sample holds a few counts of this clone. CDR3 nucleotides: TGCGCCAGCAGCCAGCAACAGTGGGCAAATGAAAAACTGTTTTTT. Translated: CASSQQQWANEKLFF. The chain joins TRBV4-1 to TRBJ1-4; D unresolved. This CDR3 has 15 residues. CDR1 is MGHRA, CDR2 YSYEKL, per germline. V lost 3 bases and J 5 bases, leaving 13 bases between the germline ends.

This sequence joins TRBV6-5 and TRBJ2-7, with 8 bases fitting TRBD1. Germline loops: CDR1 MNHEY, CDR2 SVGAGI. This CDR3 region has 15 residues. V dropped 4 bases and J dropped 2; count of bases not matched to a gene: 7. CDR3 protein: CASSFSGTGTYEQYF. CDR3 nucleotides: TGTGCCAGCAGTTTTTCCGGGACAGGCACCTACGAGCAGTACTTC.

This clone was counted between two and nine times. The chain carries TRBV29-1 and TRBJ1-1; 11 bases are a match to TRBD1. V dropped 6 bases and J dropped 4; count of bases not matched to a gene: 4. This CDR3 is 13 amino acids long. Germline CDR1 SQVTM, CDR2 ANQGSEA. As DNA, the CDR3 is TGCAGCGTGACGGACAGGGGGCTCACTGAAGCTTTCTTT. Translation: CSVTDRGLTEAFF.

This clone was detected only a few times. The V gene is TRBV18, the J gene TRBJ1-1, with a weak D call TRBD1 (5 bases). This CDR3 comprises 16 residues. Germline values: CDR1 KGHSH, CDR2 LQKENI. Trimming shortened V by 3 bases and J by 0 bases, and 14 bases separated the two germline ends. The CDR3 is CASSPPWGDMNTEAFF. The CDR3 DNA follows: TGTGCCAGCTCACCCCCCTGGGGGGATATGAACACTGAAGCTTTCTTT.

This clone was recorded a few times. The chain links TRBV6-6 to TRBJ2-5; TRBD2 matches 8 bases. The CDR3 contains 15 residues. The germline V gene encodes CDR1 MNHNY and CDR2 SVGAGI (reference sequence). The trim removed 4 bases at V and 5 bases at J, leaving 9 bases unmatched. DNA of the CDR3: TGTGCCAGCAGTTCCTCGACACGGGAGGGGGAGACCCAGTACTTC. Translated, it gives CASSSSTREGETQYF.

In this sample, this clone turned up a few times. This chain links TRBV21-1 with TRBJ2-7. TRBV21-1 is flagged as a pseudogene. CDR3 length: 17 residues. The CDR3 sequence: CASSKVERVEIPYEQYF. The CDR3, as DNA: TGTGCCAGCAGCAAAGTCGAAAGGGTGGAGATTCCCTACGAGCAGTACTTC.

CDR3 residues: CASSVGPSYNEQFF. CDR3 in DNA: TGTGCCAGCAGTGTGGGCCCCAGCTACAATGAGCAGTTCTTC. V and J are TRBV6-1 and TRBJ2-1; no clear D gene. Germline loops: CDR1 MNHNS, CDR2 SASEGT. This CDR3 has 14 amino acids. V lost 4 bases and J 3 bases, leaving 10 bases between the germline ends.

The genes are TRBV25-1 and TRBJ2-7; tentatively, D is TRBD2 (6 bases). Germline lookup yields CDR1 MGHDK and CDR2 SYGVNS. The CDR3 loop spans 13 amino acids. V lost 7 bases, J lost 3 bases, and 13 bases lay in between. The CDR3 sequence: CASNLRESYEQYF. CDR3 coding DNA: TGTGCCAGCAACCTCCGGGAGAGCTACGAGCAGTACTTC.

In this sample, this clone turned up a few times. CDR3 in DNA: TGTGCCAGCAGCAAGACAGGGGGCTCCTTTAATGAGCAGTTCTTC. This sequence encodes CASSKTGGSFNEQFF. The rearrangement joins TRBV9 to TRBJ2-1; 10 bases agree with TRBD1. This CDR3 is built from 15 residues. Looked up from germline, CDR1 is SGDLS and CDR2 is YYNGEE. The V gene end was trimmed by 4 bases and the J gene end by 7 bases; junction bases not matched to a gene: 8.

This clone has a handful of counts. Other DNA sequences in the same sample also yield this CDR3. This sequence joins TRBV25-1 and TRBJ1-2; 7 bases map to TRBD1. There are 13 residues in the CDR3. V lost 4 bases, J lost 8 bases, and 7 bases stayed unmatched. The germline CDR1 and CDR2 sequences are MGHDK and SYGVNS. CDR3 bases: TGTGCCAGCAGTGTCTCAGGGGGGAGCGGCTACACCTTC. Translated: CASSVSGGSGYTF.

This clone turned up a few times. J is TRBJ2-7 and V is TRBV6-6; 7 nucleotides align to TRBD2. This CDR3 is built from 16 residues. CDR1 is MNHNY and CDR2 is SVGAGI in the germline V gene (reference sequence). J was trimmed by 4 bases and V by 2 bases; bases with no gene match: 11. The CDR3 bases are TGTGCCAGCAGTTACCTTCAAGAAGCGGGGTCATACGAGCAGTACTTC. This encodes CASSYLQEAGSYEQYF.

The chain employs TRBV25-1 and TRBJ2-5; 9 positions agree with TRBD2. With V trimmed by 5 bases and J by 4 bases, 14 bases remained unmatched. Germline V gene data show CDR1 as MGHDK and CDR2 as SYGVNS. The CDR3 consists of 17 residues. In nucleotides, the CDR3 is TGTGCCAGCAGTCGAGGGTTAGCGGGGGCTGGGGGAGAGACCCAGTACTTC. Its translation is CASSRGLAGAGGETQYF.

CDR3 coding DNA: TGTGCCAGCAGCATCCCCCCAAACACTGAAGCTTTCTTT. Translating it yields CASSIPPNTEAFF. The chain links TRBV5-6 to TRBJ1-1; no reliable D call. Germline assignment: CDR1 SGHDT and CDR2 YYEEEE. The V and J ends lost 4 bases and 2 bases respectively, with 9 bases between them. The CDR3 consists of 13 residues.

This chain links TRBV9 with TRBJ2-1, with 8 nucleotides matching TRBD1. This CDR3 is 16 amino acids long. The V gene's germline CDR1 is SGDLS and CDR2 YYNGEE. With 2 bases clipped from V and 4 bases from J, the junction kept 8 bases outside the gene matches. The CDR3 region has the DNA TGTGCCAGCAGCGTCCGACAGGGGCCGCCTTACAATGAGCAGTTCTTC. It is translated as CASSVRQGPPYNEQFF.

This clone was detected a few times. The V and J genes are TRBV7-2 and TRBJ2-3; D not certain. The CDR3 is 11 amino acids. Germline CDR1 and CDR2: SGHTA and FQGNSA. The V gene lost 7 bases and the J gene lost 2 bases, with 4 bases spanning the gap. For the CDR3, the DNA is TGTGCCAGCACCCACACAGATACGCAGTATTTT. Translating it yields CASTHTDTQYF.